What follows describes a single T cell receptor (beta chain). This clonotype was detected only a few times. It has no known antigen specificity. No much larger clone is present one base from it, and per-base qualities are unavailable. The ophthalmopathy patients had moderately to severely active disease, with a Clinical Activity Score of 3 or higher, a NOSPECS grade of 4 or higher, and a disease duration of less than 3 months. Patients were excluded if they had other autoimmune diseases, uncontrolled infections, pregnancy or lactation. Clinical symptoms, serum thyroxine, TRAb, thyroid ultrasound and orbital computed tomography were used for diagnosis. Ficoll-Paque density gradient centrifugation was used to isolate PBMCs from approximately 10 ml of fresh peripheral blood. Total RNA was extracted using Trizol reagent, and RNA quality was checked on an Agilent 2100 Bioanalyzer. These data come from a study of Graves' ophthalmopathy and Graves' hyperthyroidism (dated by TCRdb to the late 2010s). About the investigation overall: Peripheral blood was collected at initial diagnosis, prior to any treatment. Following sample collection, hyperthyroidism patients were given methimazole at a starting dose of 30 mg daily, and ophthalmopathy patients were given high-dose intravenous methylprednisolone. In five to seven hyperthyroidism patients, T-cell repertoires of thyroid tissue and blood were compared. In total, 135 blood samples were TCR-sequenced: approximately 42 ophthalmopathy, about 75 hyperthyroidism and some 17 hyperthyroidism-to-ophthalmopathy patients. The study used TCR beta repertoire signatures to distinguish Graves' ophthalmopathy from Graves' hyperthyroidism and to predict progression to ophthalmopathy. An independent validation cohort was composed of roughly 19 hyperthyroidism patients and over 15 patients who later progressed from hyperthyroidism to ophthalmopathy. To explore V-J signatures distinguishing ophthalmopathy from hyperthyroidism, a discovery set of around 97 patients (fewer than 45 ophthalmopathy, 55 to 60 stable hyperthyroidism) was enrolled. For training and testing, the 80 to 100 patients in the discovery cohort were randomly divided in a 7:3 ratio.

What the study reported, not specific to this receptor: In cross-validation, the 13-signature model distinguished ophthalmopathy from stable hyperthyroidism with around 90% sensitivity and around 81% specificity, while in the test set the corresponding values were about 80% and 75%. No statistical method was used to set the sample size in advance, and the investigators knew which group each participant was assigned to. In validation, the model predicted ophthalmopathy progression with about 70% sensitivity and around 72% specificity; 12 predicted patients were CT-confirmed with GO in a median of 6.5 months. Among expanded thyroid clonotypes with frequency above 0.001, most also showed up in blood, which suggests that blood repertoires may reflect the thyroid immune response.

TCR beta CDR3 regions were amplified from RNA transcripts for repertoire sequencing. The first round of RT-PCR was done with HTBI primers and the Qiagen OneStep RT-PCR kit, and was followed by a second round of multiplex PCR, then size selection and purification. Libraries were sequenced on an Illumina HiSeq2000 using paired-end 100 bp reads. In the authors' own workflow: Reads were processed with SOAPnuke, discarding reads with adapters, uncalled bases, mean Phred below 15, or no exact constant-primer or identifier match. COPE v1.2.5 was used to merge high-quality paired reads. Unique nucleotide sequences were defined as clonotypes and aligned to IMGT TRB V, D and J references using MiTCR v1.1. Only V-J combinations with frequency above 0.0001 were analysed, covering 98% to 99.2% of repertoires. A TCR clonal expansion and chaos score per V-J combination was defined as the ratio of F50 clonal expansion to chaos observed in the TCRdist matrix. Features were reduced by Welch's t-statistics and random forest to 10 to 15 V-J combinations, which fed a naive Bayes classifier. Thyroid-blood repertoire similarity was quantified with the Morisita-Horn index. TCRdb reanalyzed the raw reads on its own, using fastp at Q25 for trimming and MiXCR for clone calling, and kept in-frame beta chains. Each entry is one CDR3 protein sequence, shown with its most common DNA and genes. TCRdb, not the original authors, processed these V and J calls. In all, the sample holds about 480,000 distinct CDR3 sequences, and around 14% of those were seen once. Of the sample, 8% to 10% is held by the ten largest clones.

The CDR3, from cysteine to phenylalanine, totals 15 residues. Solely the CDR3 DNA is kept, with 45 bases framed from the first base. V lost 0 bases and J lost 2 bases; the stretch between them is 12 bases long. From a lookup of the germline V gene, CDR1 and CDR2 are SGHRS and YFSETQ. Sequencing input: blood. This receptor was obtained from a woman in her 30s with Graves' ophthalmopathy. Donor details come from another sample of the same person, matched by shared clones. The rearranged segments are TRBV5-1 and TRBJ2-7; no D gene is confidently identified. CDR3 region: CASSLAATNAYEQYF. The nucleotide sequence is TGCGCCAGCAGCTTGGCAGCAACTAACGCCTACGAGCAGTACTTC.